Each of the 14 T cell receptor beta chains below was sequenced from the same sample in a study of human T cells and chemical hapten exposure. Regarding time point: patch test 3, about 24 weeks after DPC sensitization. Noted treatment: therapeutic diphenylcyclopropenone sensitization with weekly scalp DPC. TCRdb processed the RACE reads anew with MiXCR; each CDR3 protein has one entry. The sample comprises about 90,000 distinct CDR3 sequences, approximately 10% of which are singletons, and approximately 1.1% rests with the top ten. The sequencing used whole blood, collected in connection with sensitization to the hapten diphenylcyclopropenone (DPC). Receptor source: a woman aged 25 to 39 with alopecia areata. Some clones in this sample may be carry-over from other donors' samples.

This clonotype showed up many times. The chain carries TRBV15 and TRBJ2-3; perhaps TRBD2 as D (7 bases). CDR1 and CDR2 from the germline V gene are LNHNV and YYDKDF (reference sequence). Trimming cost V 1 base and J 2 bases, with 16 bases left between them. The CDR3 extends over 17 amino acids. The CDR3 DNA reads TGTGCCACCAGCAGAGCTGGGGGGGCGGGGGCCACAGATACGCAGTATTTT. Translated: CATSRAGGAGATDTQYF.

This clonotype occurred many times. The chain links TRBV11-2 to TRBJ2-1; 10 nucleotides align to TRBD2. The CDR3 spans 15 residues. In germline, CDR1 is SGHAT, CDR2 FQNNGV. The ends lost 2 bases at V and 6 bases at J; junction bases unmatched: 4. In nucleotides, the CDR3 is TGTGCCAGCAGCTTACGAGCGGGAGGGCCCAATGAGCAGTTCTTC. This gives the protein CASSLRAGGPNEQFF.

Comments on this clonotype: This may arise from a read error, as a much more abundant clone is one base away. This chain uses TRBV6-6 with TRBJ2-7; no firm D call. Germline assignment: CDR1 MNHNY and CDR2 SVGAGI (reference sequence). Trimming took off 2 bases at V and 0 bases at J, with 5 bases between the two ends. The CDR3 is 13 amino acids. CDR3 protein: CASSYVNSYEQYV. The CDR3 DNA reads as TGTGCCAGCAGTTACGTCAACTCCTACGAGCAGTACGTC.

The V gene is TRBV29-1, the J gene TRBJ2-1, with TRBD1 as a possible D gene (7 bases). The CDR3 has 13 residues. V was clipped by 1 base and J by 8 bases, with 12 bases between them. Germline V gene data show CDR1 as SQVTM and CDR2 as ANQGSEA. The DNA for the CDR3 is TGCAGCGTTGAAGTTGGAGGGGGCGATGAGCAGTTCTTC. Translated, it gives CSVEVGGGDEQFF.

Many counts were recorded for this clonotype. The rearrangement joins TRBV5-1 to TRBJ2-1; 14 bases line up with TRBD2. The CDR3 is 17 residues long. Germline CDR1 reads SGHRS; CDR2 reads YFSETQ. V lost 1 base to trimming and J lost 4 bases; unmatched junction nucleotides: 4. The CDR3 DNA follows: TGCGCCAGCAGCTTGTTCGGGACTAGCGGGGGATACAATGAGCAGTTCTTC. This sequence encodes CASSLFGTSGGYNEQFF.

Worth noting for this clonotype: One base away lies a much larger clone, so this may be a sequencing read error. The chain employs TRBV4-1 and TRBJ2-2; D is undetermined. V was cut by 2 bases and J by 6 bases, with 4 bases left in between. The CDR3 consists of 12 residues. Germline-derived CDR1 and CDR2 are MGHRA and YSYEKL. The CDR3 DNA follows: TGCGCCAGCAGCCAAATCCCCGGGGAGCTGTTTTTT. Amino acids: CASSQIPGELFF.

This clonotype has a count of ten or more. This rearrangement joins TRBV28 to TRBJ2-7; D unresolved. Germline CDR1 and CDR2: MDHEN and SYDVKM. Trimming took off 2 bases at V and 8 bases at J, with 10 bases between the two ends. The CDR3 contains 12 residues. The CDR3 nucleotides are TGTGCCAGCAGTTTAGTTTTAGGGAAGCAGTACTTC. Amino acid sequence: CASSLVLGKQYF.

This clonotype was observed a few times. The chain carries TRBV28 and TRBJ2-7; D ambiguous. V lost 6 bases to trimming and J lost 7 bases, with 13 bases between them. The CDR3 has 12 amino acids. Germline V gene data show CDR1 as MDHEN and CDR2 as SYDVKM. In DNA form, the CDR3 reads TGTGCCAGCAGGAGGACGGTAGGGGAGCAGTACGTC. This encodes CASRRTVGEQYV.

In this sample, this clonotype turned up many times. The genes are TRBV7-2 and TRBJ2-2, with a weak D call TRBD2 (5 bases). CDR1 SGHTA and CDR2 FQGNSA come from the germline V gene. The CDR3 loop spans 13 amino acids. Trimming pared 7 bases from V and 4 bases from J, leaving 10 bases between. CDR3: CASTRGFTGELFF. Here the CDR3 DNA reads TGTGCCAGCACTCGAGGGTTCACCGGGGAGCTGTTTTTT.

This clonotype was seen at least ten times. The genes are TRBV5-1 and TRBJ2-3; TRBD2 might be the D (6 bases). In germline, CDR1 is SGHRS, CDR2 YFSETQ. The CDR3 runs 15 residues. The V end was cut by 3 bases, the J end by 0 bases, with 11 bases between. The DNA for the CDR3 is TGCGCCAGCAGCTGGGACTCGTCAAGCACAGATACGCAGTATTTT. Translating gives CASSWDSSSTDTQYF.

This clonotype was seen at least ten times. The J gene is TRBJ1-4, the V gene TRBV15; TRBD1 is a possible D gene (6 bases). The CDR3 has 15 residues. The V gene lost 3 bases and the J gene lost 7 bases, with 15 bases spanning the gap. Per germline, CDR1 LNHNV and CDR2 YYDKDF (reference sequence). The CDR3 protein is CATSSTGIPSEKLFF. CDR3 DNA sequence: TGTGCCACCAGCAGTACAGGGATTCCGAGTGAAAAACTGTTTTTT.

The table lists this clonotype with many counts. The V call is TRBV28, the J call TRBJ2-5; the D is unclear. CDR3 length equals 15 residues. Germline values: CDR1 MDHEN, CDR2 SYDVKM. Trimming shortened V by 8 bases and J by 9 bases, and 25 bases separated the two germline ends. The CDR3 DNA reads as TGTGCCAGCCGCCCCACAGCTAGGACCTTGAGCTCCCAGTACTTC. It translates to CASRPTARTLSSQYF. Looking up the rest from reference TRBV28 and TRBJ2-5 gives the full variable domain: DVKVTQSSRYLVKRTGEKVFLECVQDMDHENMFWYRQDPGLGLRLIYFSYDVKMKEKGDIPEGYSVSREKKERFSLILESASTNQTSMYLCASRPTARTLSSQYFGPGTRLLVL.

The CDR3 bases are TGTGCCAGCAGTCATAGACAGGGAACTGAAGCTTTCTTT. It encodes CASSHRQGTEAFF. V and J are TRBV3-1 and TRBJ1-1; 7 bases line up with TRBD1. The trim removed 6 bases at V and 5 bases at J, leaving 6 bases unmatched. The CDR3 loop spans 13 amino acids. Germline values: CDR1 LGHDT, CDR2 YNNKEL (reference sequence).

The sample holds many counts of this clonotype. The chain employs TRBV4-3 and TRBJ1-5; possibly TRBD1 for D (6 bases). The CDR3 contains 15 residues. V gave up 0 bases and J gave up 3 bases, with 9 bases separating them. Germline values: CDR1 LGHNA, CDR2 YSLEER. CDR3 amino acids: CASSQDWGANQPQHF. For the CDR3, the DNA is TGCGCCAGCAGCCAAGATTGGGGGGCCAATCAGCCCCAGCATTTT.